This TCR beta chain was recovered during a study of OX40 agonist ivuxolimab in advanced cancers. Per the germline V gene, CDR1 is SEHNR and CDR2 is FQNEAQ (reference sequence). The CDR3 is made up of 17 amino acids. V gave up 2 bases and J gave up 6 bases; unmatched junction bases: 9. The data were produced by immunoSEQ multiplex PCR, yet TCRdb's version contains in-frame clones alone and is incomplete. The repertoire holds approximately 60,000 clones, 83% seen once, with around 0.7% in the top ten. J is TRBJ2-3 and V is TRBV7-9; 12 nucleotides agree with TRBD2. The sequencing used CD4+ or CD8+ T cells sorted from blood, collected in a trial of the OX40 agonist ivuxolimab. The receptor was derived from an adult with an advanced solid tumor such as melanoma, head and neck, liver or kidney cancer. For the CDR3, the DNA is TGTGCCAGCAGCTTATCCTCACTAGCGGGAGGTTTGGATACGCAGTATTTT. Translating gives CASSLSSLAGGLDTQYF.